This note documents a single TCR beta chain sequence. The cohort comprised adults aged about 18 to 100 years residing in under 30 US areas. Recovered participants had two consecutive negative NP/OP PCR tests, healthcare professional clearance, or symptom resolution. Authors' processing steps: Nucleated cell number was recorded as an estimate derived from reference gene primer amplification. Data came from immunoSEQ multiplex PCR; TCRdb stores just in-frame clones and leaves some out. V, J and clone size are those of that table, while D and trimming were read from the DNA. The table has about 180,000 clones, more than 75% seen once. This record belongs to a study of blood T cell repertoires in COVID-19. Study information: From T cells, B-cell-depleted T cells, or PBMCs came the material, which was cDNA or gDNA.

The CDR3 totals 14 residues. In germline, CDR1 is LGHNT, CDR2 FRNRAP. V shed 7 bases and J shed 5 bases, with 17 bases lying between them. The chain couples TRBV12-5 to TRBJ2-5, with D perhaps matching TRBD1 (6 bases). Input material: PBMCs or T cells enriched from blood (not recorded which). This TCR was sampled from a woman aged 45-60 years who had recovered from COVID-19. The CDR3, as DNA: TGTGCTAGTGCCCTACCCCGAGGGGGTGAGACCCAGTACTTC. Translation: CASALPRGGETQYF.